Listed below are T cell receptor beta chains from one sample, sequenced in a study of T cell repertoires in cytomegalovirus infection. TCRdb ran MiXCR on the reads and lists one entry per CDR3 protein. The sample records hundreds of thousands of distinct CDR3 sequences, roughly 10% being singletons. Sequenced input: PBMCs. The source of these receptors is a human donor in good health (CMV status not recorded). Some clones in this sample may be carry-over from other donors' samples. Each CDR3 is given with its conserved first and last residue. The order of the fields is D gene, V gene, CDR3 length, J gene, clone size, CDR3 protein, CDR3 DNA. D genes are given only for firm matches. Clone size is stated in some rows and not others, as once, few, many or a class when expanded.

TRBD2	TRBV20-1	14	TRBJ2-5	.	CSAGLAGGGETQYF	TGCAGTGCAGGACTAGCGGGAGGGGGAGAGACCCAGTACTTC
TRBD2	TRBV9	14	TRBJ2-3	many	CASSPRLAKDTQYF	TGTGCCAGCAGCCCCCGACTAGCGAAAGATACGCAGTATTTT
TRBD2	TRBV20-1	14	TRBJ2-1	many	CSAIAGGTYNEQFF	TGCAGTGCCATAGCGGGAGGTACCTACAATGAGCAGTTCTTC
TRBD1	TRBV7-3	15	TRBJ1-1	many	CASSSSSTGGTEAFF	TGTGCCAGCAGCTCGTCTTCGACAGGGGGGACTGAAGCTTTCTTT
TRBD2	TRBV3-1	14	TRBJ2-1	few	CASRLTSGGDEQFF	TGTGCCAGCAGACTAACTAGCGGGGGTGATGAGCAGTTCTTC
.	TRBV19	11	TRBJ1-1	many	CASGSHTEAFF	TGTGCCAGTGGGTCTCACACTGAAGCTTTCTTT
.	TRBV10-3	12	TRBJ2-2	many	CASLGGAGELFF	TGTGCCAGCCTTGGGGGGGCTGGGGAGCTGTTTTTT
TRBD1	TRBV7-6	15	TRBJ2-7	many	CASSSGTGRTYEQYF	TGTGCCAGCAGCTCCGGGACAGGGAGGACCTACGAGCAGTACTTC
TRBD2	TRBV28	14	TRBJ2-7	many	CASRLAGEDYEQYF	TGTGCCAGCAGACTAGCGGGAGAGGACTACGAGCAGTACTTC
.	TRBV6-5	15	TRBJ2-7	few	CASSYSIESYYEQYF	TGTGCCAGCAGTTACTCGATAGAGTCCTACTACGAGCAGTACTTC
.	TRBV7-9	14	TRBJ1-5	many	CASSSGTALQPQHF	TGTGCCAGCAGCTCAGGGACGGCACTTCAGCCCCAGCATTTT
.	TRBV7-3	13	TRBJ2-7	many	CASSNYGLDEQYF	TGTGCCAGCAGTAACTACGGCCTTGACGAGCAGTACTTC
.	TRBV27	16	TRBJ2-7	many	CASSLSPRGLSYEQYF	TGTGCCAGCAGTTTATCCCCTAGGGGCCTCTCCTACGAGCAGTACTTC
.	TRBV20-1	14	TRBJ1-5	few	CSASGYAPNQPQHF	TGCAGTGCTAGTGGGTATGCCCCCAATCAGCCCCAGCATTTT
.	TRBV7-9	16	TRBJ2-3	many	CASSFSSALSADTQYF	TGTGCCAGCAGCTTTTCTAGCGCCCTATCCGCAGATACGCAGTATTTT
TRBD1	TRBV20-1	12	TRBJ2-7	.	CSATGGRYEQYF	TGCAGTGCCACAGGGGGCAGGTACGAGCAGTACTTC
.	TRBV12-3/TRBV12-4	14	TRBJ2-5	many	CASSPTRQQETQYF	TGTGCCAGCAGTCCAACCAGGCAACAAGAGACCCAGTACTTC